The TCR beta chain under discussion was sequenced for a study of metastatic and nonmetastatic thyroid tumors. Study in general: Repertoires were compared across blood and tumor or nodule tissue from malignant and benign thyroid patients.

Germline loops: CDR1 SGHAT, CDR2 FQNNGV. The V gene lost 0 bases and the J gene lost 4 bases, with 12 bases spanning the gap. The CDR3 consists of 15 residues. TCRdb reprocessed the PCR reads using MiXCR. The sample lists around 45,000 clones, under 4% occurring once. Prior to thyroid surgery, none of the patients had received any treatment. This clone was recorded many times. Sequenced material: blood. The J gene is TRBJ1-1, the V gene TRBV11-2; D uncertain. This clonotype originated in a female donor with papillary thyroid cancer or a benign thyroid nodule (not recorded which). Some clones in this sample may be carry-over from other donors' samples. Here the CDR3 DNA reads TGTGCCAGCAGCTTAGAAGGGTACGGCTTCACTGAAGCTTTCTTT. Translating it yields CASSLEGYGFTEAFF.